The present TCR beta chain was sequenced within a study of T cell responses to AZD1222 COVID-19 vaccine. Study at large: Samples with a second dose at about 4 or about 12 weeks were pooled together.

Sequencing used immunoSEQ multiplex PCR; TCRdb keeps in-frame clones, though not all of them. Of about 130,000 clones listed, 65% to 90% are singletons. This CDR3 is 13 amino acids long. Germline CDR1 and CDR2: SGHNT and YYREEE (reference sequence). The V end lost 4 bases, the J end lost 6 bases, and 13 bases lay between the germline ends. This clonotype was sampled from an adult in good health. Sequenced here: peripheral blood, sampled on day 0 of AZD1222 vaccination. The chain has TRBV5-4 and TRBJ1-1; no firm D call. This chain's CDR3 is CASSPNSRPEAFF. The CDR3 DNA sequence: TGTGCCAGCAGCCCCAACAGTCGACCTGAAGCTTTCTTT.